These 28 T cell receptor beta chains came from one sample sequenced in a study of control samples from healthy donors and cancer patients. Profiled with immunoSEQ multiplex PCR; TCRdb holds only in-frame clones, not every one. Of about 120,000 clones in the sample, roughly 90% were seen once. What was sequenced was blood. The receptors shown here come from a man aged 40-49 years in good health.

This clone came up once. V and J are TRBV5-1 and TRBJ2-3; D is unclear. The V end lost 0 bases, the J end lost 1 base, and 3 bases lay between the germline ends. There are 13 residues in the CDR3. From germline, CDR1 is SGHRS and CDR2 YFSETQ. In DNA, the CDR3 is TGCGCCAGCAGCTTGGTCGGCACAGATACGCAGTATTTT. This translates into CASSLVGTDTQYF.

The chain is built from TRBV3-1 (or the pseudogene TRBV3-2) and TRBJ2-5, with 10 bases matching TRBD2. V gave up 2 bases and J gave up 2 bases; unmatched junction bases: 8. CDR1 is LGHDT, CDR2 YNNKEL, per germline (reference sequence). This CDR3 is built from 17 residues. CDR3 sequence (DNA): TGTGCCAGCAGCCAATACGGCCTAGCGGGGGTGCAAGAGACCCAGTACTTC. Translated: CASSQYGLAGVQETQYF.

V and J are TRBV18 and TRBJ1-6; perhaps TRBD1 as D (5 bases). Germline V gene sequence: CDR1 KGHSH, CDR2 LQKENI. Trimming took off 3 bases at V and 7 bases at J, with 16 bases between the two ends. The CDR3 spans 16 residues. CDR3 amino acids: CASSPRAAGRNSPLHF. CDR3 nucleotides: TGTGCCAGCTCACCGCGGGCGGCAGGGCGGAATTCACCCCTCCACTTT.

This rearrangement joins TRBV24-1 to TRBJ2-5; no clear D gene. The CDR3 is 11 amino acids. CDR1 KGHDR and CDR2 SFDVKD come from the germline V gene. Trimming took 6 bases from V and 3 from J, leaving 4 bases between them. The CDR3 protein is CATSNKETQYF. The CDR3 coding sequence is TGTGCCACCAGTAACAAAGAGACCCAGTACTTC.

The chain couples TRBV18 to TRBJ2-3; a weak D match, TRBD2 (6 bases). This CDR3 contains 14 residues. Per the germline V gene, CDR1 is KGHSH and CDR2 is LQKENI. V lost 9 bases and J lost 2, with 15 bases in between. CDR3 loop: CASSAAGYTDTQYF. The CDR3 DNA sequence: TGTGCCAGTTCGGCCGCGGGGTACACAGATACGCAGTATTTT.

This chain connects TRBV2 to TRBJ2-7; weak D call: TRBD1 (6 bases). V gave up 10 bases and J gave up 3 bases, with 13 bases separating them. Germline CDR1 reads SNHLY; CDR2 reads FYNNEI. The CDR3 has 12 amino acids. The CDR3 spells CANRDTFYEQYF. The CDR3 region has the DNA TGTGCCAACCGGGACACGTTCTACGAGCAGTACTTC.

The CDR3 nucleotides read TGTGCCAGCAGCTTGGGTGTTAACTATGGCTACACCTTC. Amino acids: CASSLGVNYGYTF. The chain joins TRBV5-5 to TRBJ1-2; no clear D. The CDR3 contains 13 residues. Germline V gives CDR1 SGHKS, CDR2 YYEKEE (reference sequence). Trimming removed 0 bases from V and 1 base from J, with 4 bases in between.

J is TRBJ2-1 and V is TRBV30, with D hard to call. Per the germline V gene, CDR1 is GTSNPN and CDR2 is SVGIG (reference sequence). V was shortened by 1 base and J by 9 bases, with 10 bases between the two germline ends. CDR3 length equals 12 residues. CDR3 sequence reads: CAWSGQGGEQFF. CDR3 sequence (DNA): TGTGCCTGGAGTGGTCAAGGTGGTGAGCAGTTCTTC.

This chain uses TRBV5-1 with TRBJ1-3; D unclear. Germline V gene data show CDR1 as SGHRS and CDR2 as YFSETQ. Trimming cost V 6 bases and J 4 bases, with 14 bases left between them. The CDR3 extends over 14 amino acids. The DNA of the CDR3 is TGCGCCAGCAAAGTCCTAGGTACAGGAAACACCATATATTTT. This encodes CASKVLGTGNTIYF.

The gene calls are TRBV14 and TRBJ2-3; a weak D match, TRBD1 (6 bases). Per the germline V gene, CDR1 is SGHDN and CDR2 is FVKESK. The germline V and J ends were trimmed by 4 bases and 1 base, with 15 bases remaining between them. The CDR3 extends over 16 amino acids. The chain's CDR3 is CASSPLQGRGTDTQYF. The CDR3 region has the DNA TGTGCCAGCAGCCCTTTACAGGGAAGGGGCACAGATACGCAGTATTTT. The full variable domain, its missing parts supplied by reference TRBV14 and TRBJ2-3, is EAGVTQFPSHSVIEKGQTVTLRCDPISGHDNLYWYRRVMGKEIKFLLHFVKESKQDESGMPNNRFLAERTGGTYSTLKVQPAELEDSGVYFCASSPLQGRGTDTQYFGPGTRLTVL.

This clone was seen a handful of times. This chain links TRBV28 with TRBJ1-2; unclear D gene. CDR3 length: 12 amino acids. The V gene's germline CDR1 is MDHEN and CDR2 SYDVKM. V shed 6 bases and J shed 3 bases, with 8 bases lying between them. The CDR3, as DNA: TGTGCCAGCAGCCCCATGCACTATGGCTACACCTTC. This encodes CASSPMHYGYTF.

The chain employs TRBV28 and TRBJ1-4; D gene uncertain. Between the trimmed V and J ends, which lost 4 bases and 7 bases, there was a span of 16 bases. This CDR3 spans 15 amino acids. Germline lookup yields CDR1 MDHEN and CDR2 SYDVKM. CDR3 protein: CASSSLSGRGEKLFF. Written as DNA, the CDR3 is TGTGCCAGCAGTTCCCTTTCGGGCCGGGGTGAAAAACTGTTTTTT. The complete variable domain, with remaining parts taken from reference TRBV28 and TRBJ1-4, reads DVKVTQSSRYLVKRTGEKVFLECVQDMDHENMFWYRQDPGLGLRLIYFSYDVKMKEKGDIPEGYSVSREKKERFSLILESASTNQTSMYLCASSSLSGRGEKLFFGSGTQLSVL.

CDR3 nucleotides: TGTGCCAGCAGCTTAGCAGCAGGGGCCAAAAACATTCAGTACTTC. Amino acids: CASSLAAGAKNIQYF. The chain recombines TRBV11-2 with TRBJ2-4, with D possibly TRBD1 on 5 matching bases. Trimming left V 1 base short and J 1 base short, with 8 bases between. Germline V lookup: CDR1 SGHAT, CDR2 FQNNGV. The CDR3 extends over 15 amino acids.

The V gene is TRBV5-1, the J gene TRBJ2-7, with D possibly matching TRBD1 (5 bases). Germline V CDR1 and CDR2: SGHRS, YFSETQ. There are 15 residues in the CDR3. The V end was cut by 4 bases, the J end by 0 bases, with 14 bases between. CDR3 coding DNA: TGCGCCAGCAGCGCGGACACTCCGAGCTCCTACGAGCAGTACTTC. It translates to CASSADTPSSYEQYF.

The CDR3 bases are TGCGCCAGCAGCCGGGACTATTTCAATGAGCAGTTCTTC. Its protein product is CASSRDYFNEQFF. This chain uses TRBV10-2 with TRBJ2-1; 7 nucleotides align to TRBD2. Germline CDR1 and CDR2: WSHSY and SAAADI. The J segment lost 6 bases and the V segment lost 6 bases, leaving 5 bases of the junction unmatched. The CDR3 runs 13 residues.

The chain combines TRBV3-1 (or the pseudogene TRBV3-2) with TRBJ2-1, with 10 bases lining up with TRBD1. Germline V gene data show CDR1 as LGHDT and CDR2 as YNNKEL (reference sequence). The CDR3 length is 15 residues. The V gene end was trimmed by 1 base and the J gene end by 8 bases; junction bases not matched to a gene: 5. CDR3 amino acids: CASSQGSGTGDEQFF. The CDR3 DNA reads TGTGCCAGCAGCCAAGGGTCCGGGACAGGGGATGAGCAGTTCTTC.

The V call is TRBV5-5, the J call TRBJ1-3, with a possible D match to TRBD1 (5 bases). Trimming cost V 3 bases and J 2 bases, with 12 bases left between them. Germline V CDR1 and CDR2: SGHKS, YYEKEE (reference sequence). The CDR3 is 15 amino acids. The CDR3 DNA sequence: TGTGCCAGCAGCTCGGGCAGGGCAGCTGGAAACACCATATATTTT. Protein product: CASSSGRAAGNTIYF.

This chain uses TRBV9 with TRBJ2-5; the D gene is possibly TRBD2 (6 bases). Per germline, CDR1 SGDLS and CDR2 YYNGEE. The CDR3 has 15 residues. V lost 4 bases, J lost 3 bases, and 16 bases lay in between. DNA of the CDR3: TGTGCCAGCAGCCCTGAAAGACTAGGGGAAGAGACCCAGTACTTC. Translating gives CASSPERLGEETQYF.

The chain uses TRBV9 and TRBJ1-3; tentative D call: TRBD1 (5 bases). The CDR3 covers 14 residues. Germline CDR1 and CDR2: SGDLS and YYNGEE. Trimming removed 2 bases from V and 3 bases from J, with 9 bases in between. The CDR3 loop is CASSVSGHGNTIYF. CDR3 sequence (DNA): TGTGCCAGCAGCGTCTCGGGGCATGGAAACACCATATATTTT. Full variable domain (rest looked up from reference TRBV9 and TRBJ1-3): DSGVTQTPKHLITATGQRVTLRCSPRSGDLSVYWYQQSLDQGLQFLIQYYNGEERAKGNILERFSAQQFPDLHSELNLSSLELGDSALYFCASSVSGHGNTIYFGEGSWLTVV.

The chain joins TRBV24-1 to TRBJ1-3, with D unresolved. This CDR3 region has 13 residues. CDR1 and CDR2 from the germline V gene are KGHDR and SFDVKD. The V end was cut by 7 bases, the J end by 3 bases, with 9 bases between. CDR3 region: CATSMTGGNTIYF. In DNA form, the CDR3 reads TGTGCCACCAGCATGACGGGTGGAAACACCATATATTTT.

The gene calls are TRBV3-1 (or the pseudogene TRBV3-2) and TRBJ2-1; 15 bases match TRBD2. The CDR3 loop spans 18 amino acids. The trim removed 4 bases at V and 0 bases at J, leaving 4 bases unmatched. CDR1 is LGHDT and CDR2 is YNNKEL in the germline V gene (reference sequence). The CDR3 sequence: CASSRGLAGGSSYNEQFF. The CDR3 bases are TGTGCCAGCAGCCGCGGACTAGCGGGGGGGAGCTCCTACAATGAGCAGTTCTTC.

This rearrangement joins TRBV3-1 (or the pseudogene TRBV3-2) to TRBJ1-2; D unresolved. The V gene lost 4 bases and the J gene lost 0 bases, with 15 bases spanning the gap. The CDR3 runs to 16 residues. The germline gives CDR1 LGHDT, CDR2 YNNKEL (reference sequence). The CDR3 sequence is CASSPNRYNPNYGYTF. In nucleotides, the CDR3 is TGTGCCAGCAGCCCGAATAGGTACAACCCTAACTATGGCTACACCTTC.

J is TRBJ2-7 and V is TRBV3-1 (or the pseudogene TRBV3-2); D gene ambiguous. Between the trimmed V and J ends, which lost 0 bases and 2 bases, there was a span of 14 bases. CDR1 and CDR2 (germline): LGHDT, YNNKEL (reference sequence). The CDR3 extends over 16 amino acids. In DNA form, the CDR3 reads TGTGCCAGCAGCCAAGAGATGGCGATTCTGCCCTACGAGCAGTACTTC. Its protein product is CASSQEMAILPYEQYF.

J is TRBJ2-3 and V is TRBV3-1 (or the pseudogene TRBV3-2); TRBD2 matches at 12 bases. The CDR3 has 15 residues. Germline-derived CDR1 and CDR2 are LGHDT and YNNKEL (reference sequence). V gave up 3 bases and J gave up 6 bases; unmatched junction bases: 4. The CDR3 nucleotides read TGTGCCAGCAGCCAGCCTAGCGGGGGGGTTGATACGCAGTATTTT. As protein: CASSQPSGGVDTQYF.

This clone turned up a few times. The genes are TRBV30 and TRBJ2-7; D is tentatively TRBD1 or TRBD2 (5 bases each). Trimming stripped 0 bases from V and 0 bases from J, with 12 bases between. The CDR3 runs 15 residues. Germline CDR1 is GTSNPN and CDR2 is SVGIG (reference sequence). The CDR3 here is CAWSVFLGPSYEQYF. DNA of the CDR3: TGTGCCTGGAGTGTTTTTCTGGGACCCTCCTACGAGCAGTACTTC.

This clone was observed a single time. The rearrangement uses TRBV5-1 and TRBJ2-5; D not resolved. The CDR3 contains 15 residues. Germline CDR1 and CDR2: SGHRS and YFSETQ. Trimming pared 4 bases from V and 1 base from J, leaving 14 bases between. The CDR3 DNA reads TGCGCCAGCAGCCCGGTGGACGGCCTCCAAGAGACCCAGTACTTC. This codes for CASSPVDGLQETQYF.

J is TRBJ2-1 and V is TRBV27, with TRBD2 identical over 8 bases. After removal of 4 bases from V and 4 bases from J, the junction contained 6 bases not matched to a gene. This CDR3 has 15 residues. Germline assignment: CDR1 MNHEY and CDR2 SMNVEV (reference sequence). CDR3 nucleotide sequence: TGTGCCAGCAGTTCCCCGGCGGGGGGTTACAATGAGCAGTTCTTC. Its protein is CASSSPAGGYNEQFF.

The sample holds a few counts of this clone. The rearrangement joins TRBV9 to TRBJ2-7; D not certain. V lost 0 bases, J lost 0 bases, and 7 bases lay in between. Germline V gene sequence: CDR1 SGDLS, CDR2 YYNGEE. The CDR3 spans 14 residues. CDR3 DNA: TGTGCCAGCAGCGTAGATGCTGCCTCCTACGAGCAGTACTTC. It encodes CASSVDAASYEQYF.